Each of the 13 T cell receptor beta chains below was sequenced from the same sample in a study of cytotoxic CD8 clonotypes in ibrutinib-treated CLL. Here immunoSEQ multiplex PCR was the method, and the copy in TCRdb shows in-frame clones only, minus some. In the table there are just over 45,000 clones, approximately 69% of which are singletons. This material consisted of PBMCs, taken after 12 months of ibrutinib treatment. These receptors came from a human donor with chronic lymphocytic leukemia.

This chain links TRBV28 with TRBJ2-5, with 9 bases fitting TRBD2. V was clipped by 4 bases and J by 5 bases; unmatched bases: 11. This CDR3 comprises 16 residues. Looked up from germline, CDR1 is MDHEN and CDR2 is SYDVKM. CDR3 DNA sequence: TGTGCCAGCAGTTCTCGCGGGGGGGCGGTTTCGGAGACCCAGTACTTC. Protein product: CASSSRGGAVSETQYF.

This clone was recorded only once. V is TRBV4-1 and J is TRBJ1-5; perhaps TRBD1 as D (6 bases). The CDR3 has 16 residues. Trimming removed 0 bases from V and 4 bases from J, with 13 bases in between. Per germline, CDR1 MGHRA and CDR2 YSYEKL. CDR3 amino acids: CASSQEGRGGNQPQHF. DNA for the CDR3: TGCGCCAGCAGCCAAGAGGGCAGGGGCGGGAATCAGCCCCAGCATTTT.

The V gene is TRBV7-9, the J gene TRBJ1-1; D gene uncertain. V lost 5 bases and J 6 bases, leaving 22 bases between the germline ends. The CDR3 runs to 16 residues. CDR1 SEHNR and CDR2 FQNEAQ come from the germline V gene (reference sequence). CDR3 residues: CASSPQRARISSEAFF. Written as DNA, the CDR3 is TGTGCCAGCAGCCCCCAAAGGGCACGCATTTCTTCTGAAGCTTTCTTT. The full variable domain, rest sourced from reference TRBV7-9 and TRBJ1-1, is DTGVSQNPRHKITKRGQNVTFRCDPISEHNRLYWYRQTLGQGPEFLTYFQNEAQLEKSRLLSDRFSAERPKGSFSTLEIQRTEQGDSAMYLCASSPQRARISSEAFFGQGTRLTVV.

This clone was found a few times. The chain couples TRBV6-5 to TRBJ1-6; D remains unclear. Trimming removed 6 bases at V and 13 bases at J, with 22 bases between. There are 15 residues in the CDR3. Per the germline V gene, CDR1 is MNHEY and CDR2 is SVGAGI. CDR3 amino acids: CASRPTVRGRFPLHF. In DNA, the CDR3 is TGTGCCAGCAGACCTACAGTGCGCGGAAGATTCCCCCTCCACTTT.

The chain uses TRBV5-1 and TRBJ2-1; TRBD2 might be the D (6 bases). Germline V gene data show CDR1 as SGHRS and CDR2 as YFSETQ. The length of the CDR3 is 15 residues. The V end lost 1 base, the J end lost 7 bases, and 15 bases lay between the germline ends. This CDR3 is CASSLQTGTGNEQFF. The CDR3 DNA reads as TGCGCCAGCAGCTTGCAAACCGGGACTGGAAATGAGCAGTTCTTC.

The gene calls are TRBV5-1 and TRBJ2-1; TRBD1 agrees at 8 bases. The CDR3 is 15 residues long. Germline V gives CDR1 SGHRS, CDR2 YFSETQ. The V gene end was trimmed by 4 bases and the J gene end by 1 base; junction bases not matched to a gene: 4. The CDR3 reads CASSLGQGSYNEQFF. The CDR3 bases are TGCGCCAGCAGCCTAGGACAGGGTTCCTACAATGAGCAGTTCTTC.

CDR3 nucleotide sequence: TGTGCCACCAGCAGAGATTTACAGGGGGTTGATGGCTACACCTTC. This sequence encodes CATSRDLQGVDGYTF. The chain recombines TRBV15 with TRBJ1-2; TRBD1 matches at 8 bases. The CDR3 covers 15 residues. Germline V gene lookup returns CDR1 LNHNV and CDR2 YYDKDF (reference sequence). V lost 0 bases and J lost 6; bases outside the gene matches: 6.

This chain uses TRBV10-3 with TRBJ2-5; 10 bases are a match to TRBD2. CDR3 size: 15 residues. Looked up from germline, CDR1 is ENHRY and CDR2 is SYGVKD. V was clipped by 7 bases and J by 5 bases; unmatched bases: 10. CDR3: CAIKATSGEGETQYF. The CDR3 DNA is TGTGCCATCAAGGCCACTAGCGGGGAAGGTGAGACCCAGTACTTC.

The chain joins TRBV6-1 to TRBJ2-3; D is undetermined. V lost 2 bases and J lost 4, with 13 bases in between. Germline V gene data show CDR1 as MNHNS and CDR2 as SASEGT. The CDR3 length is 15 residues. CDR3 residues: CASSENPIPADTQYF. CDR3 nucleotide sequence: TGTGCCAGCAGTGAAAACCCTATCCCCGCAGATACGCAGTATTTT.

The chain joins TRBV5-1 to TRBJ2-5, with 10 bases that match TRBD2. The CDR3 is made up of 17 amino acids. In germline, CDR1 is SGHRS, CDR2 YFSETQ. The V and J ends lost 0 bases and 2 bases, in that order; junction bases with no gene match: 7. CDR3 residues: CASSLDGAGGIQETQYF. CDR3 sequence (DNA): TGCGCCAGCAGCTTGGATGGAGCGGGGGGGATACAAGAGACCCAGTACTTC.

The chain is built from TRBV11-2 and TRBJ2-1; 7 nucleotides agree with TRBD2. V was pared by 5 bases and J by 2 bases, with 6 bases of the junction left unmatched. This CDR3 is 15 amino acids long. Germline lookup yields CDR1 SGHAT and CDR2 FQNNGV. Here the CDR3 DNA reads TGTGCCAGCAGCCCGAGCGGGGTAACCTACAATGAGCAGTTCTTC. Protein sequence: CASSPSGVTYNEQFF.

To note about this clone: A junction end diverges from the germline sequence, so it may reflect a read error. The chain uses TRBV18 and TRBJ2-5; TRBD2 aligns across 10 bases. The germline gives CDR1 KGHSH, CDR2 LQKENI. The CDR3 covers 16 residues. Here the CDR3 DNA reads TGTGCCAGCTCAAAAAGACTAGCGGGCAAACAAGAGGCCCAGTACTTC. As protein: CASSKRLAGKQEAQYF.

The V call is TRBV28, the J call TRBJ2-7; D is perhaps TRBD1 or TRBD2 (5 bases each). Looked up from germline, CDR1 is MDHEN and CDR2 is SYDVKM. The CDR3 consists of 14 residues. The germline V and J ends were trimmed by 6 bases and 2 bases, with 14 bases remaining between them. The CDR3 sequence is CASSPLGVTYEQYF. Here the CDR3 DNA reads TGTGCCAGCAGCCCCCTGGGGGTAACCTACGAGCAGTACTTC.